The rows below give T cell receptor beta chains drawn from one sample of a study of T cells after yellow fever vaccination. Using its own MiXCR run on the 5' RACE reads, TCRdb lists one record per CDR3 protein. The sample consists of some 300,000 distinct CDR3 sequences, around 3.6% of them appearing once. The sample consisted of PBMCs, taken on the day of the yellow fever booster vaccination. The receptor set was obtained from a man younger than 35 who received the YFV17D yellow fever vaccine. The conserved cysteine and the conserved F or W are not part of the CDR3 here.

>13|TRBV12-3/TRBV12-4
ASSTGGPFDNEQF
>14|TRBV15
ATSSRTSGGYNEQF
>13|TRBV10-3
AISESRDGNEKLF
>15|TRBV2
ASSERGSWGGNQPQH
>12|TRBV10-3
AISGTVSNQPQH
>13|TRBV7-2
ASSPGTFGNSPLH
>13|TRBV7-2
ASSWKGGKGNTIY
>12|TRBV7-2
ASSYVGWNTEAF
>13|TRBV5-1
ASSFLTGPSYEQY
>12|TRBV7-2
ASSFRDGQNIQY
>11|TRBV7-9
ASSLESSSPLN
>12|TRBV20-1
SARGTGARGELF
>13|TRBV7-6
ASSLVGGPADTQY
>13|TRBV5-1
ASSYGSGPTDTQY
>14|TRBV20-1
SARDRWASGQETQY